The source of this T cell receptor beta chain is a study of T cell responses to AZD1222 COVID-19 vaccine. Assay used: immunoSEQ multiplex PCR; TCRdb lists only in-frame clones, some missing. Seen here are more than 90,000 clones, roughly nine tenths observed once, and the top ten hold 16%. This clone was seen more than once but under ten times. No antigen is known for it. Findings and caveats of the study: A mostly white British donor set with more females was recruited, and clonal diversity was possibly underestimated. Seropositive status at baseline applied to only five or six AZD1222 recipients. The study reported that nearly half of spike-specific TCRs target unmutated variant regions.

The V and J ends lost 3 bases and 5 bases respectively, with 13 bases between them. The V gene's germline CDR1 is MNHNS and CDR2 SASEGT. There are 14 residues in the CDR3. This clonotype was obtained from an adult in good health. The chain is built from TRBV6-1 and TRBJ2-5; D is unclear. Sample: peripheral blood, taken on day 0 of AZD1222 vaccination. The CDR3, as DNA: TGTGCCAGCAGTGAGCAGACCGCGGCCGAGACCCAGTACTTC. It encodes CASSEQTAAETQYF.